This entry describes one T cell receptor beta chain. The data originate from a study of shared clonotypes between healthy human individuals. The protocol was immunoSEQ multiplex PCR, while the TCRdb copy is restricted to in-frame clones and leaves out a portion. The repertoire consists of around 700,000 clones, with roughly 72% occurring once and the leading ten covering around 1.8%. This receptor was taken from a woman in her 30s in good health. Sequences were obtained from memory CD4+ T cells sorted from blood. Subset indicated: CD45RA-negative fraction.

The CDR3 nucleotides read TGTGCCAGCAGTAATAAAGGAGAGCAGTACTTC. This sequence encodes CASSNKGEQYF. The chain is built from TRBV6-5 and TRBJ2-7; D ambiguous. V gave up 5 bases and J gave up 7 bases, with 9 bases separating them. Germline values: CDR1 MNHEY, CDR2 SVGAGI. The CDR3 is 11 amino acids.